One sample yielded the 14 T cell receptor beta chains listed below, sequenced in a study of blood T cell repertoires in COVID-19. Assay used: immunoSEQ multiplex PCR; TCRdb lists only in-frame clones, some missing. The top ten clones hold roughly 12% of a sample with some 450,000 clones, more than 70% of them seen once. Sequencing was done on a sample of peripheral blood. The receptor source for this set is a woman aged 45-59 years with COVID-19, enrolled during active disease.

This chain uses TRBV27 with TRBJ2-7; D possibly corresponds to TRBD2 (6 bases). Per germline, CDR1 MNHEY and CDR2 SMNVEV (reference sequence). The CDR3 has 16 residues. V lost 5 bases and J 6 bases, leaving 23 bases between the germline ends. CDR3 DNA sequence: TGTGCCAGCAGTCGACTTCGACTAGACCCCAGGCGCGAGCAGTACTTC. Encoded protein: CASSRLRLDPRREQYF.

This clone showed up just once. The chain links TRBV10-1 to TRBJ2-3; 7 bases agree with TRBD2. After removal of 7 bases from V and 1 base from J, the junction contained 2 bases not matched to a gene. CDR1 and CDR2 (germline): WNHNN, SYGVQD (reference sequence). CDR3 length: 13 amino acids. CDR3 DNA sequence: TGCGCCAGCAACGCGGGGGGCACAGATACGCAGTATTTT. Amino acids: CASNAGGTDTQYF.

This chain links TRBV29-1 with TRBJ1-1; the match to TRBD1 covers 8 bases. CDR3 length: 12 residues. V trimming: 7 bases; J trimming: 5 bases; junction bases outside the gene matches: 6. Germline lookup yields CDR1 SQVTM and CDR2 ANQGSEA. The CDR3 sequence: CSAGQGLTEAFF. CDR3 nucleotide sequence: TGCAGCGCTGGACAGGGTCTGACTGAAGCTTTCTTT.

The chain carries TRBV6-5 and TRBJ2-1, with 7 bases that match TRBD2. The CDR3 runs 15 residues. With V trimmed by 7 bases and J by 10 bases, 16 bases remained unmatched. CDR1 and CDR2 from the germline V gene are MNHEY and SVGAGI. The CDR3 DNA reads TGTGCCAGCATCGCGGGGGACTACCCATGGGGGGAGCAGTTCTTC. Translated: CASIAGDYPWGEQFF.

This chain links TRBV11-1 with TRBJ1-4; D perhaps matches TRBD1 (5 bases). The germline V and J ends were trimmed by 5 bases and 6 bases, with 13 bases remaining between them. This CDR3 spans 14 amino acids. CDR1 is SGHAT, CDR2 FQDESV, per germline (reference sequence). The CDR3 sequence: CASSRGGVDEKLFF. For the CDR3, the DNA is TGTGCCAGCAGCCGTGGAGGGGTTGATGAAAAACTGTTTTTT.

The CDR3 region is CSAQRDSGYEQYF. CDR3 DNA: TGCAGCGCACAGAGGGACAGCGGCTACGAGCAGTACTTC. This sequence joins TRBV29-1 and TRBJ2-7; 7 bases match TRBD1. The V and J ends lost 7 bases and 3 bases, in that order; junction bases with no gene match: 9. This CDR3 has 13 amino acids. Germline V gene sequence: CDR1 SQVTM, CDR2 ANQGSEA.

The chain combines TRBV5-6 with TRBJ1-3; unclear D gene. Trimming took off 4 bases at V and 4 bases at J, with 9 bases between the two ends. CDR3 length: 13 amino acids. Looked up from germline, CDR1 is SGHDT and CDR2 is YYEEEE. CDR3 nucleotide sequence: TGTGCCAGCAGCCCCTCCCCGGGAAACACCATATATTTT. Amino acids: CASSPSPGNTIYF.

This clone appeared once. The chain recombines TRBV7-9 with TRBJ2-7; unclear D gene. From germline, CDR1 is SEHNR and CDR2 FQNEAQ (reference sequence). V was trimmed by 3 bases and J by 5 bases, leaving 11 bases between them. This CDR3 has 13 amino acids. The CDR3 spells CASSLFITDEQYF. The CDR3 nucleotides are TGTGCCAGCAGCTTGTTTATTACGGACGAGCAGTACTTC.

This clone has a single count. The genes are TRBV5-1 and TRBJ2-2; tentatively, D is TRBD2 (7 bases). V shed 3 bases and J shed 9 bases, with 15 bases lying between them. This CDR3 spans 14 amino acids. Per the germline V gene, CDR1 is SGHRS and CDR2 is YFSETQ. CDR3: CASSSQGGGRELFF. CDR3 DNA: TGCGCCAGCAGCTCCCAGGGAGGGGGACGGGAGCTGTTTTTT.

This chain uses TRBV29-1 with TRBJ2-3; D might be TRBD2 (7 bases). V was pared by 8 bases and J by 4 bases, with 19 bases between. CDR1 and CDR2 (germline): SQVTM, ANQGSEA. CDR3 length equals 14 residues. The CDR3 region is CSLKRGGSADTQYF. In nucleotides, the CDR3 is TGCAGCCTTAAGAGGGGGGGTAGCGCAGATACGCAGTATTTT.

This sequence joins TRBV30 and TRBJ1-2; a weak D match, TRBD1 (6 bases). CDR3 length: 15 amino acids. Germline V gene data show CDR1 as GTSNPN and CDR2 as SVGIG (reference sequence). With 1 base removed from V and 4 bases from J, the gap between germline ends came to 16 bases. This CDR3 reads CAWSGQVQRGYGYTF. The CDR3 DNA reads TGTGCCTGGAGTGGACAGGTACAAAGGGGCTATGGCTACACCTTC.

The gene calls are TRBV3-1 (or the pseudogene TRBV3-2) and TRBJ2-1, with a weak D call TRBD2 (6 bases). V was pared by 4 bases and J by 6 bases, with 13 bases between. The length of the CDR3 is 14 residues. CDR1 is LGHDT and CDR2 is YNNKEL in the germline V gene (reference sequence). The CDR3 loop reads CASSLRGKGNEQFF. The CDR3 nucleotides read TGTGCCAGCAGCCTCCGGGGGAAGGGCAATGAGCAGTTCTTC.

The V gene is TRBV25-1, the J gene TRBJ2-2, with 8 bases lining up with TRBD1. Germline V gene lookup returns CDR1 MGHDK and CDR2 SYGVNS. J gave up 6 bases and V 5 bases, and 2 bases lay outside the gene matches. The CDR3 extends over 13 amino acids. The CDR3 is CASSRTGPGELFF. CDR3 DNA: TGTGCCAGCAGTCGGACAGGGCCCGGGGAGCTGTTTTTT.

The V gene is TRBV5-1, the J gene TRBJ2-6; D gene uncertain. The CDR3 covers 16 residues. Germline V gene sequence: CDR1 SGHRS, CDR2 YFSETQ. V was clipped by 2 bases and J by 0 bases, with 9 bases between them. The CDR3 is CASSLSSRSGANVLTF. CDR3 in DNA: TGCGCCAGCAGCTTATCCTCCCGCTCTGGGGCCAACGTCCTGACTTTC.